These 9 T cell receptor beta chains originate from one sample sequenced in a study of T cell repertoires in cytomegalovirus infection. MiXCR was run by TCRdb on the reads, yielding one entry per CDR3 protein. The table includes over 450,000 distinct CDR3 sequences, approximately 10% detected once. The sequencing sample was made of PBMCs. The receptors derive from a human donor in good health (CMV status not recorded). Some clones in this sample may be carry-over from other donors' samples.

This CDR3 is CASSQDSDGGLSYNEQFF. The CDR3 DNA is TGTGCCAGCAGCCAAGATTCGGACGGGGGTCTCTCCTACAATGAGCAGTTCTTC. The V call is TRBV3-1, the J call TRBJ2-1; TRBD2 is a possible D gene (6 bases). V lost 0 bases and J 0 bases, leaving 15 bases between the germline ends. Germline lookup yields CDR1 LGHDT and CDR2 YNNKEL (reference sequence). This CDR3 is built from 18 residues.

A few counts support this clonotype. The CDR3, as DNA: TGTGCCAGCAGTTACTCGTCCCGGGGCAATCAGCCCCAGCATTTT. Translating it yields CASSYSSRGNQPQHF. The chain links TRBV6-5 to TRBJ1-5; no reliable D call. V was shortened by 0 bases and J by 2 bases, with 8 bases between the two germline ends. The V gene's germline CDR1 is MNHEY and CDR2 SVGAGI. The CDR3 has 15 residues.

The chain carries TRBV6-1 and TRBJ2-6, with 7 bases fitting TRBD1. CDR3 size: 18 residues. Germline loops: CDR1 MNHNS, CDR2 SASEGT. V shed 6 bases, J shed 0 bases, and the junction held 11 bases outside the gene matches. Here the CDR3 DNA reads TGTGCCAGCAGCGCCAGTAGGGGACAGCACTCTGGGGCCAACGTCCTGACTTTC. This encodes CASSASRGQHSGANVLTF.

The table lists this clonotype with many counts. This chain connects TRBV23-1 to TRBJ2-2; D is perhaps TRBD2 (5 bases). TRBV23-1 is an open reading frame, and its role is uncertain. V was clipped by 10 bases and J by 2 bases, with 17 bases between them. CDR3 length: 15 residues. The CDR3 reads CATEYWELNTGELFF. The CDR3 nucleotides are TGCGCCACCGAATACTGGGAGCTTAACACCGGGGAGCTGTTTTTT.

This clonotype was seen at least ten times. This chain joins TRBV7-8 and TRBJ2-5; 10 bases line up with TRBD2. The CDR3 sequence is 16 residues long. Germline CDR1 is SGHVS and CDR2 is FQNEAQ. V lost 1 base and J lost 4; bases outside the gene matches: 6. The CDR3 DNA follows: TGTGCCAGCAGCTTAGAACTAGCGGGACGAATAGAGACCCAGTACTTC. Translation gives CASSLELAGRIETQYF.

This clonotype was observed at least ten times. The chain carries TRBV7-2 and TRBJ1-1, with D uncertain. Per the germline V gene, CDR1 is SGHTA and CDR2 is FQGNSA. The CDR3 covers 14 residues. The germline V and J ends were trimmed by 2 bases and 3 bases, with 10 bases remaining between them. Here the CDR3 DNA reads TGTGCCAGCAGCTTACAGTGGTGGGACACTGAAGCTTTCTTT. It is translated as CASSLQWWDTEAFF.

This clonotype appeared many times. The chain employs TRBV20-1 and TRBJ2-7; perhaps D is TRBD1 or TRBD2 (5 bases each). Trimming cost V 6 bases and J 2 bases, with 20 bases left between them. The CDR3 spans 15 residues. Germline CDR1 DFQATT, CDR2 SNEGSKA (reference sequence). The CDR3 loop reads CSAPRGGFPPYEQYF. The CDR3 DNA follows: TGCAGTGCCCCGAGGGGCGGTTTTCCACCCTACGAGCAGTACTTC.

This clonotype has ten or more counts. The rearrangement joins TRBV7-8 to TRBJ1-6; D is possibly TRBD1 (6 bases). Germline V gives CDR1 SGHVS, CDR2 FQNEAQ. V was trimmed by 0 bases and J by 4 bases, leaving 7 bases between them. There are 15 residues in the CDR3. CDR3 sequence: CASSLAGQYNSPLHF. The CDR3 nucleotides are TGTGCCAGCAGCTTAGCAGGACAGTATAATTCACCCCTCCACTTT.

This clonotype occurred once. This sequence joins TRBV20-1 and TRBJ2-7; 9 nucleotides match TRBD2. Germline assignment: CDR1 DFQATT and CDR2 SNEGSKA (reference sequence). With V trimmed by 6 bases and J by 5 bases, 11 bases remained unmatched. This CDR3 has 14 amino acids. CDR3 amino acids: CSATGLARRDEQYF. CDR3 DNA: TGCAGTGCCACCGGACTAGCGAGGAGGGACGAGCAGTACTTC.